Listed here are 27 T cell receptor beta chains from one sample, sequenced in a study of CD8 T cells in Susac syndrome. Reverse transcription of about 0.5 to 1 ug RNA used random hexamers. A single record per CDR3 protein comes from TCRdb applying MiXCR to the immunoSEQ multiplex PCR reads. The sample records approximately 270,000 distinct CDR3 sequences, 90% to 95% being singletons. The sequenced material came from CD4+ T cells from PBMCs. The receptors were sampled from a human donor with multiple sclerosis.

The chain joins TRBV11-1 to TRBJ1-4; 7 bases are shared with TRBD1. V trimming: 4 bases; J trimming: 3 bases; junction bases outside the gene matches: 20. The germline CDR1 and CDR2 sequences are SGHAT and FQDESV (reference sequence). The CDR3 sequence is 20 residues long. The CDR3 loop reads CASSSVSRFQGDAPNEKLFF. Written as DNA, the CDR3 is TGTGCCAGCAGCTCAGTTAGCAGGTTTCAGGGGGACGCACCTAATGAAAAACTGTTTTTT. Drawing the rest from reference TRBV11-1 and TRBJ1-4, the complete variable domain is EAEVAQSPRYKITEKSQAVAFWCDPISGHATLYWYRQILGQGPELLVQFQDESVVDDSQLPKDRFSAERLKGVDSTLKIQPAELGDSAMYLCASSSVSRFQGDAPNEKLFFGSGTQLSVL.

The gene calls are TRBV19 and TRBJ2-1, with 7 bases matching TRBD2. The CDR3 contains 16 residues. Germline lookup yields CDR1 LNHDA and CDR2 SQIVND (reference sequence). Trimming removed 5 bases from V and 3 bases from J; junction bases left unmatched: 10. The CDR3 loop reads CASSYQVAGYYNEQFF. Here the CDR3 DNA reads TGTGCCAGTAGTTACCAAGTAGCGGGCTACTACAATGAGCAGTTCTTC.

V gene TRBV5-1 combines with J gene TRBJ2-7; 8 bases agree with TRBD1. The trim removed 0 bases at V and 7 bases at J, leaving 6 bases unmatched. Germline V CDR1 and CDR2: SGHRS, YFSETQ. This CDR3 has 14 residues. The CDR3 sequence is CASSLGSGGLEQYF. DNA for the CDR3: TGCGCCAGCAGCTTGGGGTCAGGGGGCTTGGAGCAGTACTTC.

This clonotype is a singleton in its sample. The V and J genes are TRBV29-1 and TRBJ2-5; D is uncertain. Trimming cost V 7 bases and J 4 bases, with 19 bases left between them. The CDR3 sequence is 14 residues long. Germline CDR1 SQVTM, CDR2 ANQGSEA. This CDR3 reads CSARPRIGAETQYF. CDR3 coding DNA: TGCAGCGCCCGCCCCAGGATAGGCGCAGAGACCCAGTACTTC.

This chain uses TRBV29-1 with TRBJ2-2, with D unclear. V was clipped by 4 bases and J by 6 bases, with 6 bases between them. This CDR3 has 11 residues. Looked up from germline, CDR1 is SQVTM and CDR2 is ANQGSEA. CDR3 amino acids: CSVAIAGELFF. CDR3 bases: TGCAGCGTTGCGATCGCCGGGGAGCTGTTTTTT.

CDR3 coding DNA: TGCAGCGTTGGGGAGGGGCATTATGGCTACACCTTC. This codes for CSVGEGHYGYTF. The chain combines TRBV29-1 with TRBJ1-2, with TRBD1 as a possible D gene (5 bases). Germline V CDR1 and CDR2: SQVTM, ANQGSEA. The CDR3 length is 12 residues. The germline V and J ends were trimmed by 4 bases and 5 bases, with 11 bases remaining between them. Full variable domain (missing parts from reference TRBV29-1 and TRBJ1-2): SAVISQKPSRDICQRGTSLTIQCQVDSQVTMMFWYRQQPGQSLTLIATANQGSEATYESGFVIDKFPISRPNLTFSTLTVSNMSPEDSSIYLCSVGEGHYGYTFGSGTRLTVV.

This chain uses TRBV19 with TRBJ1-5, with 7 bases aligning to TRBD1. This CDR3 is built from 17 residues. Germline V CDR1 and CDR2: LNHDA, SQIVND (reference sequence). V trimming: 5 bases; J trimming: 2 bases; junction bases outside the gene matches: 12. The DNA for the CDR3 is TGTGCCAGTAGTCTTCGGGACAGCCTCCCCGGCAATCAGCCCCAGCATTTT. It encodes CASSLRDSLPGNQPQHF. Looking up the rest from reference TRBV19 and TRBJ1-5 gives the full variable domain: DGGITQSPKYLFRKEGQNVTLSCEQNLNHDAMYWYRQDPGQGLRLIYYSQIVNDFQKGDIAEGYSVSREKKESFPLTVTSAQKNPTAFYLCASSLRDSLPGNQPQHFGDGTRLSIL.

The V gene is TRBV5-6, the J gene TRBJ2-2; D gene uncertain. The CDR3 loop spans 17 amino acids. The germline CDR1 and CDR2 sequences are SGHDT and YYEEEE. Between the trimmed V and J ends, which lost 1 base and 4 bases, there was a span of 17 bases. CDR3 sequence (DNA): TGTGCCAGCAGCTTGTTCGTACTATTCCTGGGCACCGGGGAGCTGTTTTTT. Protein: CASSLFVLFLGTGELFF.

A single count supports this clonotype. This chain connects TRBV5-1 to TRBJ1-6; D is ambiguous. CDR1 SGHRS and CDR2 YFSETQ come from the germline V gene. Deletions cut 0 bases from V and 5 bases from J, with 9 bases between. This CDR3 is built from 15 residues. CDR3 protein: CASSLEGLDNSPLHF. The CDR3 DNA sequence: TGCGCCAGCAGCTTGGAGGGCCTGGATAATTCACCCCTCCACTTT. Full variable domain (rest looked up from reference TRBV5-1 and TRBJ1-6): KAGVTQTPRYLIKTRGQQVTLSCSPISGHRSVSWYQQTPGQGLQFLFEYFSETQRNKGNFPGRFSGRQFSNSRSEMNVSTLELGDSALYLCASSLEGLDNSPLHFGNGTRLTVT.

V and J are TRBV29-1 and TRBJ1-2, with D tentatively TRBD1 (5 bases). In germline, CDR1 is SQVTM, CDR2 ANQGSEA. V lost 0 bases and J 4 bases, leaving 18 bases between the germline ends. This CDR3 comprises 16 residues. The CDR3 loop reads CSVEEPGVSRGYGYTF. The CDR3 DNA follows: TGCAGCGTTGAAGAACCGGGGGTGTCCCGGGGCTATGGCTACACCTTC.

The rearrangement links TRBV4-2 to TRBJ2-2, with D perhaps being TRBD1 or TRBD2 (5 bases each). The germline V gene has CDR1 LGHNA and CDR2 YNFKEQ. V was trimmed by 4 bases and J by 4 bases, leaving 13 bases between them. The CDR3 is 15 residues long. This chain's CDR3 is CASSLSGPFTGELFF. The CDR3 DNA reads as TGTGCCAGCAGCCTCTCGGGGCCCTTCACCGGGGAGCTGTTTTTT.

This clonotype has just one count. The chain recombines TRBV7-9 with TRBJ1-1; TRBD1 aligns across 8 bases. From germline, CDR1 is SEHNR and CDR2 FQNEAQ (reference sequence). The CDR3 runs to 13 residues. The trim removed 3 bases at V and 7 bases at J, leaving 4 bases unmatched. The CDR3 reads CASSLTGVGEAFF. In nucleotides, the CDR3 is TGTGCCAGCAGCTTGACAGGGGTTGGTGAAGCTTTCTTT.

This chain connects TRBV5-4 to TRBJ1-2; no clear D gene. The ends were cut back, 5 bases at V and 4 bases at J, with 18 bases in the middle. Germline loops: CDR1 SGHNT, CDR2 YYREEE (reference sequence). The CDR3 runs to 15 residues. CDR3 region: CASSSRDRGIYGYTF. The CDR3 region has the DNA TGTGCCAGCAGTTCGCGAGACCGGGGAATCTATGGCTACACCTTC. The whole variable domain, filled in from reference TRBV5-4 and TRBJ1-2, reads ETGVTQSPTHLIKTRGQQVTLRCSSQSGHNTVSWYQQALGQGPQFIFQYYREEENGRGNFPPRFSGLQFPNYSSELNVNALELDDSALYLCASSSRDRGIYGYTFGSGTRLTVV.

V gene TRBV7-9 combines with J gene TRBJ2-4, with D perhaps TRBD2 (5 bases). Per germline, CDR1 SEHNR and CDR2 FQNEAQ (reference sequence). The CDR3 has 11 residues. V lost 8 bases and J 8 bases, leaving 10 bases between the germline ends. For the CDR3, the DNA is TGTGCCAGCGAGGGAAGGGACATTCAGTACTTC. It yields the protein CASEGRDIQYF.

The rearrangement joins TRBV10-3 to TRBJ1-2, with D perhaps matching TRBD1 (5 bases). The germline V gene has CDR1 ENHRY and CDR2 SYGVKD. The CDR3 consists of 13 residues. Trimming removed 2 bases at V and 4 bases at J, with 8 bases between. The CDR3 DNA reads TGTGCCATCAGTGAGCCGACAGTCTATGGCTACACCTTC. As protein: CAISEPTVYGYTF.

The chain joins TRBV29-1 to TRBJ1-1; D is unresolved. Looked up from germline, CDR1 is SQVTM and CDR2 is ANQGSEA. CDR3 length: 14 residues. V was clipped by 7 bases and J by 5 bases, with 20 bases between them. The CDR3, as DNA: TGCAGCGCCCACCCCCGGGCCGGGTTGACTGAAGCTTTCTTT. Amino acid sequence: CSAHPRAGLTEAFF. The variable domain in full, completed from reference TRBV29-1 and TRBJ1-1, reads SAVISQKPSRDICQRGTSLTIQCQVDSQVTMMFWYRQQPGQSLTLIATANQGSEATYESGFVIDKFPISRPNLTFSTLTVSNMSPEDSSIYLCSAHPRAGLTEAFFGQGTRLTVV.

The rearrangement links TRBV3-1 to TRBJ1-1; D perhaps matches TRBD1 (5 bases). V was shortened by 1 base and J by 11 bases, with 17 bases between the two germline ends. The CDR3 spans 14 residues. Germline CDR1 LGHDT, CDR2 YNNKEL (reference sequence). The CDR3 sequence is CASSQVGGGLEAFF. As DNA, the CDR3 is TGTGCCAGCAGCCAAGTGGGTGGGGGGTTGGAGGCTTTCTTT.

The V and J genes are TRBV29-1 and TRBJ2-3; tentatively, D is TRBD1 (6 bases). Germline loops: CDR1 SQVTM, CDR2 ANQGSEA. The CDR3 covers 14 residues. In DNA form, the CDR3 reads TGCAGTGGGGGCCCGACAAGCAAGCCCGATACGCAGTATTTT. This codes for CSGGPTSKPDTQYF.

This rearrangement joins TRBV6-6 to TRBJ1-1, with a possible D match to TRBD1 (6 bases). This CDR3 region has 16 residues. V lost 2 bases and J 5 bases, leaving 18 bases between the germline ends. Germline lookup yields CDR1 MNHNY and CDR2 SVGAGI (reference sequence). Here the CDR3 reads CASSYGGRPIGTEAFF. The CDR3, as DNA: TGTGCCAGCAGTTACGGGGGGCGGCCGATAGGTACTGAAGCTTTCTTT.

This chain links TRBV19 with TRBJ1-1, with 8 bases that match TRBD1. The CDR3 length is 15 residues. Germline V gives CDR1 LNHDA, CDR2 SQIVND (reference sequence). Trimming removed 5 bases from V and 2 bases from J; junction bases left unmatched: 7. CDR3 nucleotide sequence: TGTGCCAGTAGTCCTCTGGACAGGGTTAACACTGAAGCTTTCTTT. As protein: CASSPLDRVNTEAFF.

This sequence joins TRBV7-3 and TRBJ2-7, with a weak D call TRBD1 (6 bases). The V end was cut by 1 base, the J end by 6 bases, with 13 bases between. This CDR3 comprises 14 residues. CDR1 is SGHTA and CDR2 is FQGTGA in the germline V gene. CDR3 in amino acids: CASSLIGQGTEQYF. CDR3 DNA sequence: TGTGCCAGCAGCTTAATAGGGCAGGGGACCGAGCAGTACTTC.

The V call is TRBV5-1, the J call TRBJ1-2, with TRBD1 identical over 7 bases. J gave up 4 bases and V 2 bases, and 5 bases lay outside the gene matches. This CDR3 is built from 14 residues. In germline, CDR1 is SGHRS, CDR2 YFSETQ. The CDR3 spells CASSFSGQTYGYTF. The CDR3 DNA is TGCGCCAGCAGCTTCTCGGGACAGACCTATGGCTACACCTTC.

This clonotype occurred once. The rearrangement uses TRBV24-1 and TRBJ2-1; 11 bases match TRBD2. The CDR3 length is 16 residues. Germline CDR1 reads KGHDR; CDR2 reads SFDVKD. The V segment lost 3 bases and the J segment 7 bases; nucleotides outside the gene matches: 7. The CDR3 here is CATSDPLAGGGNEQFF. The CDR3 bases are TGTGCCACCAGTGATCCTCTAGCGGGAGGTGGAAATGAGCAGTTCTTC.

J is TRBJ1-4 and V is TRBV7-2; D remains ambiguous. CDR3 length: 14 amino acids. The V end lost 5 bases, the J end lost 3 bases, and 10 bases lay between the germline ends. From germline, CDR1 is SGHTA and CDR2 FQGNSA. The CDR3 loop reads CASSQKRSNEKLFF. The CDR3 region has the DNA TGTGCCAGCAGCCAAAAACGCTCTAATGAAAAACTGTTTTTT.

The chain combines TRBV18 with TRBJ2-3; D is uncertain. Germline V gene data show CDR1 as KGHSH and CDR2 as LQKENI. The CDR3 consists of 11 residues. Trimming pared 8 bases from V and 2 bases from J, leaving 5 bases between. The CDR3 sequence is CASSPTDTQYF. In DNA, the CDR3 is TGTGCCAGCAGCCCCACAGATACGCAGTATTTT.

The rearrangement joins TRBV11-2 to TRBJ1-1, with D possibly being TRBD1 (6 bases). CDR1 SGHAT and CDR2 FQNNGV come from the germline V gene. The CDR3 sequence is 14 residues long. V was pared by 5 bases and J by 5 bases, with 15 bases between. CDR3 residues: CASSRTGYRTEAFF. CDR3 sequence (DNA): TGTGCCAGCAGCCGTACAGGGTATCGGACTGAAGCTTTCTTT.

The chain has TRBV18 and TRBJ2-1, with 12 bases aligning to TRBD1. Germline-derived CDR1 and CDR2 are KGHSH and LQKENI. CDR3 length equals 15 residues. Trimming took 5 bases from V and 7 from J; bases not matched to a gene: 6. CDR3 sequence: CASSWGQGAGNEQFF. The DNA for the CDR3 is TGTGCCAGCTCATGGGGACAGGGGGCCGGGAATGAGCAGTTCTTC.